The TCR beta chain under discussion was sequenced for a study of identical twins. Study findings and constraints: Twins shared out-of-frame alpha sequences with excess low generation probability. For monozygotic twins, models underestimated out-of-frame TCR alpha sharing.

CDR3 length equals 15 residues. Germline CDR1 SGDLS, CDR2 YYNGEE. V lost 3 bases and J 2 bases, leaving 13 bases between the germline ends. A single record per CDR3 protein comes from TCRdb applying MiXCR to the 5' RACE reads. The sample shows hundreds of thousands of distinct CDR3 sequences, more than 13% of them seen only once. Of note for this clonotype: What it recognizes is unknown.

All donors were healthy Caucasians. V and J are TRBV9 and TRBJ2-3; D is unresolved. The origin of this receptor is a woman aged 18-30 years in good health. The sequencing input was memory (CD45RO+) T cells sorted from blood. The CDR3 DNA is TGTGCCAGCAGCGCCGGTGCGCCTCCCACAGATACGCAGTATTTT. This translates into CASSAGAPPTDTQYF.